This T cell receptor (beta chain) emerged from a study of OX40 agonist ivuxolimab in advanced cancers. Study-level background: At 0.01 to 10 mg/kg, ivuxolimab was administered intravenously to patients every 2 weeks. Three partial responders included one hepatocellular carcinoma patient and two cutaneous melanoma patients.

This clone was observed many times. Its antigen remains unidentified. Within the sample, other DNA sequences also encode this same CDR3. Excluded were patients having autoimmune disease history or systemic immunosuppression. Broader study findings: In general, CD8+ T cells held more expanded clones than CD4+ did, on average.

Clones were read by immunoSEQ multiplex PCR, and TCRdb kept only the in-frame ones, dropping some. The data show some 42,000 clones, about 86% seen once. This specimen consisted of CD4+ or CD8+ T cells sorted from blood, obtained in a trial of the OX40 agonist ivuxolimab. The receptor was isolated from an adult with an advanced solid tumor such as melanoma, head and neck, liver or kidney cancer.

CDR3 coding DNA: TGTGCCAGCAGTTTCTTAGCGGGGGGTCAAGAGACCCAGTACTTC. Protein: CASSFLAGGQETQYF. V is TRBV27 and J is TRBJ2-5; 10 bases fit TRBD2. V was clipped by 3 bases and J by 2 bases; unmatched bases: 3. The germline V gene encodes CDR1 MNHEY and CDR2 SMNVEV (reference sequence). The CDR3 loop spans 15 amino acids.